These 11 T cell receptor beta chains share one sample of origin, sequenced in a study of CD8 T cells in ankylosing spondylitis. MiXCR, run by TCRdb on the 5' RACE reads, gives a single entry per CDR3 protein. The table has about 200,000 distinct CDR3 sequences, 5.5% to 7.5% seen once. For these TCRs, the target antigens are not known. Overall study findings and caveats: For ankylosing spondylitis blood, a TCR beta motif of under ten highly homologous variants appeared characteristic.

Material for sequencing was blood, either unsorted or a sorted T cell fraction (not recorded which). The receptor set was obtained from a male donor with ankylosing spondylitis.

The chain is built from TRBV4-1 and TRBJ2-1, with 11 bases lining up with TRBD2. CDR1 and CDR2 from the germline V gene are MGHRA and YSYEKL. V was pared by 3 bases and J by 4 bases, with 14 bases of the junction left unmatched. This CDR3 has 19 amino acids. The CDR3 here is CASSQGLRLAGMPYNEQFF. The CDR3, as DNA: TGCGCCAGCAGCCAGGGCCTACGACTAGCGGGGATGCCATACAATGAGCAGTTCTTC.

This clonotype has at least ten counts. The CDR3 is CASSQEEGGYGYTF. In DNA, the CDR3 is TGCGCCAGCAGCCAAGAGGAAGGGGGCTATGGCTACACCTTC. The V gene is TRBV4-3, the J gene TRBJ1-2; the D gene is possibly TRBD1 (6 bases). Germline CDR1 reads LGHNA; CDR2 reads YSLEER. The CDR3 totals 14 residues. Trimming shortened V by 0 bases and J by 4 bases, and 9 bases separated the two germline ends.

The table lists this clonotype with many counts. The rearrangement links TRBV5-1 to TRBJ2-1; no definite D call. CDR1 is SGHRS and CDR2 is YFSETQ in the germline V gene. V dropped 6 bases and J dropped 6 bases, with 13 bases sitting between them. The CDR3 sequence is 13 residues long. The CDR3 nucleotides are TGCGCCAGCATCCGACACCCGGGCAATGAGCAGTTCTTC. Encoded protein: CASIRHPGNEQFF.

This clonotype was detected ten times or more. The chain carries TRBV7-2 and TRBJ2-7; 9 bases line up with TRBD2. The CDR3 is 15 residues long. Germline CDR1 SGHTA, CDR2 FQGNSA. J was trimmed by 5 bases and V by 1 base; bases with no gene match: 6. The CDR3 is CASSLVSGGFHEQYF. Here the CDR3 DNA reads TGTGCCAGCAGCTTAGTTAGCGGGGGTTTCCACGAGCAGTACTTC.

This clonotype was picked up many times. The V gene is TRBV5-1, the J gene TRBJ1-1; D is uncertain. V lost 3 bases, J lost 1 base, and 10 bases lay in between. The germline CDR1 and CDR2 sequences are SGHRS and YFSETQ. The CDR3 has 14 amino acids. CDR3 protein: CASSSWSGNTEAFF. The CDR3 DNA reads as TGCGCCAGCAGCTCCTGGTCAGGGAACACTGAAGCTTTCTTT.

At least ten counts were recorded for this clonotype. This chain uses TRBV4-3 with TRBJ2-1; possible D gene TRBD2, 7 bases. The CDR3 length is 17 residues. The V gene lost 2 bases and the J gene lost 2 bases, with 16 bases spanning the gap. Germline CDR1 and CDR2: LGHNA and YSLEER. CDR3 sequence (DNA): TGCGCCAGCAGCCAAATTCTAGGGGGGGGTCCCTACAATGAGCAGTTCTTC. The encoded protein is CASSQILGGGPYNEQFF.

This clonotype showed up many times. The genes are TRBV27 and TRBJ2-7; the D is unclear. This CDR3 is built from 14 residues. Germline-derived CDR1 and CDR2 are MNHEY and SMNVEV (reference sequence). Trimming took 3 bases from V and 6 from J, leaving 15 bases between them. CDR3 nucleotides: TGTGCCAGCAGTTTGGCGAAAGGTAAACCCGAGCAGTACTTC. It specifies CASSLAKGKPEQYF.

The table lists this clonotype with many counts. The V and J genes are TRBV4-3 and TRBJ1-4; D ambiguous. The V end was cut by 0 bases, the J end by 1 base, with 6 bases between. The V gene's germline CDR1 is LGHNA and CDR2 YSLEER. The CDR3 totals 15 residues. This CDR3 reads CASSQDSLTNEKLFF. CDR3 in DNA: TGCGCCAGCAGCCAAGACAGCTTAACTAATGAAAAACTGTTTTTT.

There are many counts of this clonotype. CDR3 residues: CASSLGGRNTDTQYF. In DNA form, the CDR3 reads TGTGCCAGCAGCCTAGGGGGCAGAAACACAGATACGCAGTATTTT. This chain connects TRBV11-2 to TRBJ2-3; 7 bases agree with TRBD1. V trimming: 5 bases; J trimming: 2 bases; junction bases outside the gene matches: 7. This CDR3 is 15 amino acids long. The germline V gene encodes CDR1 SGHAT and CDR2 FQNNGV.

This rearrangement joins TRBV29-1 to TRBJ2-6, with 8 positions matching TRBD2. Germline trimming cut 3 bases from V and 1 base from J; bases unmatched to any gene: 5. Germline loops: CDR1 SQVTM, CDR2 ANQGSEA. CDR3 length: 16 amino acids. CDR3 protein: CSVEGGRFSGANVLTF. Written as DNA, the CDR3 is TGCAGCGTTGAGGGCGGGAGGTTTTCTGGGGCCAACGTCCTGACTTTC. Drawing the rest from reference TRBV29-1 and TRBJ2-6, the complete variable domain is SAVISQKPSRDICQRGTSLTIQCQVDSQVTMMFWYRQQPGQSLTLIATANQGSEATYESGFVIDKFPISRPNLTFSTLTVSNMSPEDSSIYLCSVEGGRFSGANVLTFGAGSRLTVL.

The sample holds many counts of this clonotype. The chain links TRBV20-1 to TRBJ2-1; the D call may be TRBD1 or TRBD2 (5 bases each). CDR1 and CDR2 from the germline V gene are DFQATT and SNEGSKA (reference sequence). CDR3 length: 15 residues. Trimming stripped 3 bases from V and 2 bases from J, with 14 bases between. The CDR3 loop reads CSARTGTQTYNEQFF. Here the CDR3 DNA reads TGCAGTGCTAGGACCGGGACCCAGACCTACAATGAGCAGTTCTTC.